This note documents a single T cell receptor (beta chain) sequence. The sample comes from a study of blood T cell repertoires in COVID-19. Study-wide context: COVID-19 samples from acute and convalescent phases originated in the United States, Italy and Spain. T cells, B-cell-depleted T cells, or PBMCs supplied cDNA or gDNA.

Trimming stripped 2 bases from V and 4 bases from J, with 18 bases between. CDR3 length: 17 residues. Germline values: CDR1 MGHRA, CDR2 YSYEKL. The authors' processing: Estimated nucleated cell counts came from reference gene primer amplification. The protocol was immunoSEQ multiplex PCR, while the TCRdb copy is restricted to in-frame clones and leaves out a portion. V and J calls plus clone size are reproduced from that table; the DNA served to infer D and trimming. The data hold roughly 180,000 clones, with approximately 85% observed a single time. This receptor was taken from a middle-aged man who had recovered from COVID-19. Sample: peripheral blood. This chain uses TRBV4-1 with TRBJ1-5; tentatively, D is TRBD1 (6 bases). CDR3 sequence reads: CASSQFLTGKMNQPQHF. CDR3 in DNA: TGCGCCAGCAGCCAATTCCTCACAGGGAAAATGAATCAGCCCCAGCATTTT.